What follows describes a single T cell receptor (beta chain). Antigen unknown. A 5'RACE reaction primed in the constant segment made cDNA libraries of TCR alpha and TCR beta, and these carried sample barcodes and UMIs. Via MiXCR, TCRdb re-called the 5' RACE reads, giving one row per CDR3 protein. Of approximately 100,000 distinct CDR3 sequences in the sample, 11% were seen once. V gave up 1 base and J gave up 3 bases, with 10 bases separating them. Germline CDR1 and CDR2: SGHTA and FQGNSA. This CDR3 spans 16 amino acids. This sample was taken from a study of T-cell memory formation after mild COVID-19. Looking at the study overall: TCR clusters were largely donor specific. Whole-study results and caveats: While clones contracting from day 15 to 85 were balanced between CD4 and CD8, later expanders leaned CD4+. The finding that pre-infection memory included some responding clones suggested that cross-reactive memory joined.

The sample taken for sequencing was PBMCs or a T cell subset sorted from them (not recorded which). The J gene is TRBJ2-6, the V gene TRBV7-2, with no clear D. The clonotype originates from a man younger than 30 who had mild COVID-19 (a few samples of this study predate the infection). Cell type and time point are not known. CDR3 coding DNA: TGTGCCAGCAGCTTAGTACCTTGGGATGGGGCCAACGTCCTGACTTTC. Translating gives CASSLVPWDGANVLTF.